The next 16 T cell receptor beta chains were all read from a single sample in a study of T cell repertoires in cytomegalovirus infection. A single record per CDR3 protein comes from TCRdb applying MiXCR to the reads. The sample comprises 370,000 or so distinct CDR3 sequences, roughly 34% of which are singletons, and less than 15% rests with the top ten. What these receptors recognize is not known. Specimen: cultured PBMCs, collected from culture after CMV antigen stimulation. The receptors were gathered from a human donor in good health (CMV status not recorded). Some clones in this sample may be carry-over from other donors' samples.

The chain combines TRBV10-3 with TRBJ2-2; no clear D gene. The ends were cut back, 6 bases at V and 0 bases at J, with 11 bases in the middle. This CDR3 has 15 residues. Germline assignment: CDR1 ENHRY and CDR2 SYGVKD. CDR3 amino acids: CAISLKSANTGELFF. The CDR3 DNA reads TGTGCCATCAGCCTTAAATCCGCGAACACCGGGGAGCTGTTTTTT.

V is TRBV6-2 or TRBV6-3 and J is TRBJ2-5; no reliable D call. Looked up from germline, CDR1 is MNHEY and CDR2 is SVGEGT. The CDR3 is 14 residues long. The V end was cut by 5 bases, the J end by 0 bases, with 10 bases between. This chain's CDR3 is CASSQSAYQETQYF. For the CDR3, the DNA is TGTGCCAGCAGTCAGTCAGCGTACCAAGAGACCCAGTACTTC.

The rearrangement links TRBV7-6 to TRBJ2-1; a possible D gene is TRBD1 (6 bases). Between the trimmed V and J ends, which lost 0 bases and 4 bases, there was a span of 10 bases. The CDR3 sequence is 15 residues long. Germline V gene data show CDR1 as SGHVS and CDR2 as FNYEAQ. CDR3 DNA: TGTGCCAGCAGCTTAGCTTGGACAGTTTACAATGAGCAGTTCTTC. Translating gives CASSLAWTVYNEQFF.

The chain links TRBV12-3 or TRBV12-4 to TRBJ2-2, with D possibly TRBD2 on 6 matching bases. This CDR3 contains 13 residues. The V and J ends lost 6 bases and 6 bases respectively, with 11 bases between them. The CDR3 DNA reads as TGTGCCAGCAGATTCACTAGCCCCGGGGAGCTGTTTTTT. Its protein is CASRFTSPGELFF.

This clonotype occurred many times. J is TRBJ2-7 and V is TRBV6-1; 13 bases fit TRBD2. The V segment lost 6 bases and the J segment 4 bases; nucleotides outside the gene matches: 3. This CDR3 region has 14 residues. Germline V gives CDR1 MNHNS, CDR2 SASEGT. The chain's CDR3 is CASSRTSGRYEQYF. Here the CDR3 DNA reads TGTGCCAGCAGCCGGACTAGCGGGAGATACGAGCAGTACTTC.

V is TRBV20-1 and J is TRBJ2-1; D is possibly TRBD2 (6 bases). Trimming shortened V by 6 bases and J by 7 bases, and 19 bases separated the two germline ends. Germline CDR1 reads DFQATT; CDR2 reads SNEGSKA (reference sequence). CDR3 length equals 14 residues. The chain's CDR3 is CSARRGGTMNEQFF. CDR3 DNA: TGCAGTGCCAGACGGGGAGGAACAATGAATGAGCAGTTCTTC.

This clonotype was seen a handful of times. The CDR3 here is CASSIGTSGSSSGNEQFF. Written as DNA, the CDR3 is TGTGCCAGTAGTATAGGGACTAGCGGGAGTTCATCCGGCAATGAGCAGTTCTTC. This chain connects TRBV19 to TRBJ2-1; 13 nucleotides match TRBD2. CDR3 length equals 18 residues. The germline CDR1 and CDR2 sequences are LNHDA and SQIVND (reference sequence). V gave up 1 base and J gave up 6 bases; unmatched junction bases: 9.

This clonotype was counted a few times. The V call is TRBV6-5, the J call TRBJ2-5; the match to TRBD2 covers 7 bases. The V gene end was trimmed by 4 bases and the J gene end by 2 bases; junction bases not matched to a gene: 7. The CDR3 totals 15 residues. CDR1 MNHEY and CDR2 SVGAGI come from the germline V gene. CDR3 bases: TGTGCCAGCAGTTTCCCTAGCGGTAATCAAGAGACCCAGTACTTC. This translates into CASSFPSGNQETQYF.

Of note for this clonotype: A junction end diverges from the germline sequence, so it may reflect a read error. The J gene is TRBJ2-5, the V gene TRBV7-7; possibly TRBD2 for D (7 bases). This CDR3 comprises 15 residues. Germline values: CDR1 SSHAT, CDR2 FNYEAQ (reference sequence). CDR3 DNA: TGTGCTAGCAGGACCGGAGGGGGACTACAAGAGACCCAGTACTTC. This translates into CASRTGGGLQETQYF. The whole variable domain, remainder taken from reference TRBV7-7 and TRBJ2-5, is GAGVSQSPRYKVTKRGQDVTLRCDPISSHATLYWYQQALGQGPEFLTYFNYEAQPDKSGLPSDRFSAERPEGSISTLTIQRTEQRDSAMYRCASRTGGGLQETQYFGPGTRLLVL.

The V gene is TRBV6-2 or TRBV6-3, the J gene TRBJ2-7; 10 positions agree with TRBD2. Per the germline V gene, CDR1 is MNHEY and CDR2 is SVGEGT. The V and J ends lost 5 bases and 2 bases, in that order; junction bases with no gene match: 12. The CDR3 consists of 17 residues. The CDR3 DNA follows: TGTGCCAGCAGTGAGCGATTGGGACTAGCGTCTACCTACGAGCAGTACTTC. This encodes CASSERLGLASTYEQYF.

The chain links TRBV12-3 or TRBV12-4 to TRBJ2-7; D unclear. CDR3 length: 14 amino acids. Trimming shortened V by 3 bases and J by 0 bases, and 9 bases separated the two germline ends. DNA for the CDR3: TGTGCCAGCAGTTTGAACTCCTTCTCCTACGAGCAGTACGTC. Translating it yields CASSLNSFSYEQYV.

V is TRBV7-8 and J is TRBJ1-1; no firm D call. CDR3 length equals 14 residues. The germline V gene encodes CDR1 SGHVS and CDR2 FQNEAQ. Trimming took off 0 bases at V and 1 base at J, with 6 bases between the two ends. DNA of the CDR3: TGTGCCAGCAGCTTAGCTCAGGCGAACACTGAAGCTTTCTTT. Protein: CASSLAQANTEAFF.

V gene TRBV4-1 combines with J gene TRBJ1-1, with D unclear. The V and J ends lost 1 base and 4 bases respectively, with 16 bases between them. The CDR3 covers 16 residues. The V gene's germline CDR1 is MGHRA and CDR2 YSYEKL. The CDR3 DNA reads as TGCGCCAGCAGCCAAGTAGGGCAAACTCGGGGCACTGAAGCTTTCTTT. It translates to CASSQVGQTRGTEAFF.

CDR3: CASSLDFSEQFF. CDR3 coding DNA: TGTGCCAGCAGTTTAGATTTTAGCGAGCAGTTCTTC. V usage is TRBV27 and J usage is TRBJ2-1; no clear D gene. The CDR3 is 12 residues long. V was shortened by 2 bases and J by 10 bases, with 9 bases between the two germline ends. Germline CDR1 and CDR2: MNHEY and SMNVEV (reference sequence).

This chain connects TRBV6-5 to TRBJ2-1; 8 bases fit TRBD2. Losses at the gene ends were 5 bases for V and 7 bases for J; bases not matched to a gene: 10. This CDR3 has 15 residues. Per germline, CDR1 MNHEY and CDR2 SVGAGI. As DNA, the CDR3 is TGTGCCAGCAGTCCGGGGGCGGGAGGAGAAAATGAGCAGTTCTTC. The encoded protein is CASSPGAGGENEQFF.

This clonotype has a handful of counts. J is TRBJ2-7 and V is TRBV12-3 or TRBV12-4; 11 positions agree with TRBD2. The V and J ends lost 7 bases and 2 bases, in that order; junction bases with no gene match: 7. This CDR3 spans 15 amino acids. The CDR3 sequence: CASISGTSGPYEQYV. CDR3 bases: TGTGCCAGCATTTCCGGGACTAGCGGACCCTACGAGCAGTACGTC.